The 17 T cell receptor beta chains below come from one sample, sequenced in a study of blood T cells in healthy people across ages. Together with a sample-barcoded 5' primer, a J-beta primer mix was included in a second PCR lasting about 6 to 12 cycles. TCRdb fed the 5' RACE reads into MiXCR, producing one record per CDR3 protein. The sample includes more than 1,400,000 distinct CDR3 sequences, approximately 40% of them seen just once. Sequencing input: blood. These receptors were obtained from a woman younger than 35 in good health.

This clonotype was detected only a few times. The J gene is TRBJ2-1, the V gene TRBV7-2; the D gene could be TRBD1 or TRBD2 (6 bases each). V lost 4 bases to trimming and J lost 6 bases, with 16 bases between them. CDR3 length equals 15 residues. Per germline, CDR1 SGHTA and CDR2 FQGNSA. The chain's CDR3 is CASSSSADSANEQFF. In nucleotides, the CDR3 is TGTGCCAGCAGCTCTAGCGCGGACAGTGCCAATGAGCAGTTCTTC.

The V call is TRBV27, the J call TRBJ2-2, with TRBD1 matching 8 bases. The CDR3 extends over 17 amino acids. CDR1 is MNHEY and CDR2 is SMNVEV in the germline V gene (reference sequence). J gave up 6 bases and V 7 bases, and 16 bases lay outside the gene matches. Here the CDR3 reads CASTRTGSVGVSGELFF. Here the CDR3 DNA reads TGTGCCAGCACAAGGACAGGGTCGGTAGGAGTTTCCGGGGAGCTGTTTTTT.

The chain recombines TRBV4-1 with TRBJ2-1, with unresolved D. V was clipped by 1 base and J by 8 bases, with 9 bases between them. From germline, CDR1 is MGHRA and CDR2 YSYEKL. The CDR3 loop spans 13 amino acids. The CDR3 region has the DNA TGCGCCAGCAGCCAAGGCCCTGGGGATGAGCAGTTCTTC. It translates to CASSQGPGDEQFF.

The CDR3 DNA follows: TGTGCCAGCAGCCGGTACTCGTGGGAGGATACGCAGTATTTT. Translating gives CASSRYSWEDTQYF. This chain connects TRBV5-6 to TRBJ2-3; a possible D gene is TRBD2 (5 bases). Germline CDR1 SGHDT, CDR2 YYEEEE. This CDR3 spans 14 amino acids. V lost 4 bases, J lost 6 bases, and 15 bases lay in between.

The J gene is TRBJ2-3, the V gene TRBV7-9, with a possible D match to TRBD2 (5 bases). The CDR3 runs to 16 residues. V lost 0 bases and J 4 bases, leaving 14 bases between the germline ends. CDR1 and CDR2 from the germline V gene are SEHNR and FQNEAQ (reference sequence). CDR3 sequence (DNA): TGTGCCAGCAGCTTAGCGTTCGGGCTAGCAGCAGATACGCAGTATTTT. Residues: CASSLAFGLAADTQYF.

V usage is TRBV20-1 and J usage is TRBJ1-4; possibly TRBD1 for D (5 bases). CDR3 length: 11 residues. V was shortened by 1 base and J by 8 bases, with 5 bases between the two germline ends. Germline CDR1 is DFQATT and CDR2 is SNEGSKA (reference sequence). The CDR3 is CSARGDEKLFF. The CDR3 DNA reads as TGCAGTGCTAGAGGGGACGAAAAACTGTTTTTT.

Here the CDR3 DNA reads TGTGCCAGCAGTAATTATATGAGGGCCGGTGAGCAGTTCTTC. This codes for CASSNYMRAGEQFF. This sequence joins TRBV6-2 or TRBV6-3 and TRBJ2-1; D perhaps matches TRBD2 (5 bases). Trimming removed 5 bases from V and 9 bases from J, with 17 bases in between. Per the germline V gene, CDR1 is MNHEY and CDR2 is SVGEGT. This CDR3 is 14 amino acids long.

The genes are TRBV28 and TRBJ2-7; 9 bases are shared with TRBD1. TRBJ2-5 matches the DNA end more closely, so the J call is doubtful. The V gene's germline CDR1 is MDHEN and CDR2 SYDVKM. CDR3 size: 14 residues. In DNA form, the CDR3 reads TGTGCCAGCAGTGGCCGGACAGGGGAGGGGACCCAGTACTTC. Its translation: CASSGRTGEGTQYF.

V usage is TRBV3-1 and J usage is TRBJ2-4; 7 bases map to TRBD1. In germline, CDR1 is LGHDT, CDR2 YNNKEL (reference sequence). CDR3 length equals 15 residues. V was clipped by 3 bases and J by 2 bases; unmatched bases: 4. The CDR3 reads CASSHQGVTKNIQYF. CDR3 sequence (DNA): TGTGCCAGCAGCCATCAGGGGGTTACCAAAAACATTCAGTACTTC.

The CDR3 nucleotides read TGTGCCAGCAGCTTAGCGGAGACTCCCGGGGATAATTCACCCCTCCACTTT. Protein sequence: CASSLAETPGDNSPLHF. V gene TRBV7-6 combines with J gene TRBJ1-6; D not certain. With 0 bases removed from V and 5 bases from J, the gap between germline ends came to 14 bases. Germline CDR1 is SGHVS and CDR2 is FNYEAQ. The CDR3 totals 17 residues.

V usage is TRBV4-1 and J usage is TRBJ2-4, with 8 bases aligning to TRBD2. Judging by the DNA end, TRBJ2-7 fits better; the J call may be wrong. CDR1 is MGHRA, CDR2 YSYEKL, per germline. This CDR3 is built from 14 residues. The CDR3 region is CASSRRGLADEQYF. CDR3 DNA sequence: TGCGCCAGCAGCCGGAGAGGACTAGCTGACGAGCAGTACTTC.

This clonotype occurred a few times. V is TRBV25-1 and J is TRBJ1-6; no clear D gene. The CDR3 consists of 14 residues. Germline CDR1 reads MGHDK; CDR2 reads SYGVNS. The ends were cut back, 8 bases at V and 10 bases at J, with 18 bases in the middle. The CDR3 protein is CASRLGPPGSPLHF. The DNA for the CDR3 is TGTGCCAGCCGACTTGGACCACCGGGATCACCCCTCCACTTT.

J is TRBJ2-5 and V is TRBV4-1; 10 bases align to TRBD2. J lost 2 bases, V lost 0 bases, and 12 bases had no gene match. The CDR3 extends over 19 amino acids. Germline CDR1 and CDR2: MGHRA and YSYEKL. This chain's CDR3 is CASSQDFKRGGPAQETQYF. For the CDR3, the DNA is TGCGCCAGCAGCCAAGATTTCAAGCGGGGGGGCCCGGCACAAGAGACCCAGTACTTC.

This clonotype was seen a few times. The gene calls are TRBV20-1 and TRBJ1-1; D remains ambiguous. V was pared by 6 bases and J by 1 base, with 12 bases between. The CDR3 has 13 residues. The germline V gene encodes CDR1 DFQATT and CDR2 SNEGSKA (reference sequence). Here the CDR3 reads CSAVRSKNTEAFF. As DNA, the CDR3 is TGCAGTGCCGTACGATCGAAGAACACTGAAGCTTTCTTT.

This clonotype showed up just a few times. The chain combines TRBV7-2 with TRBJ2-7, with TRBD2 matching over 9 bases. V gave up 2 bases and J gave up 6 bases; unmatched junction bases: 8. This CDR3 spans 15 amino acids. The germline V gene has CDR1 SGHTA and CDR2 FQGNSA. The CDR3, as DNA: TGTGCCAGCAGCTTAACCACGGGACTAGCTGTCGAGCAGTACTTC. Residues: CASSLTTGLAVEQYF.

The chain couples TRBV15 to TRBJ1-2; D unclear. The germline gives CDR1 LNHNV, CDR2 YYDKDF (reference sequence). The CDR3 is 16 amino acids. Trimming cost V 0 bases and J 7 bases, with 18 bases left between them. The DNA of the CDR3 is TGTGCCACCAGCAGAGATAAGTGGGCAGTGCTAAGTGGCTACACCTTC. Translated, it gives CATSRDKWAVLSGYTF. The whole variable domain, filled in from reference TRBV15 and TRBJ1-2, reads DAMVIQNPRYQVTQFGKPVTLSCSQTLNHNVMYWYQQKSSQAPKLLFHYYDKDFNNEADTPDNFQSRRPNTSFCFLDIRSPGLGDTAMYLCATSRDKWAVLSGYTFGSGTRLTVV.

The rearrangement joins TRBV4-2 to TRBJ2-1; perhaps TRBD1 as D (6 bases). CDR1 and CDR2 (germline): LGHNA, YNFKEQ. The CDR3 is made up of 16 amino acids. Trimming took off 0 bases at V and 0 bases at J, with 9 bases between the two ends. The CDR3, as DNA: TGTGCCAGCAGCCAAGAACCAGGGGACTCCTACAATGAGCAGTTCTTC. Protein: CASSQEPGDSYNEQFF.